The 12 T cell receptor beta chains given below trace back to one sample, sequenced in a study of early T cells in non-severe SARS-CoV-2 infection. TCRdb re-analysed the 5' RACE reads in MiXCR, keeping a single row per CDR3 protein. The sample contains around 82,000 distinct CDR3 sequences, about an eighth of which appear only once. The specimen sequenced was whole blood. The receptors derive from an adult who was a healthcare worker with PCR-confirmed SARS-CoV-2 infection or an uninfected control (not recorded which).

In this sample, this clonotype turned up a few times. The chain is built from TRBV2 and TRBJ2-2; D call uncertain. The germline CDR1 and CDR2 sequences are SNHLY and FYNNEI. This CDR3 has 14 residues. Trimming took 8 bases from V and 2 from J, leaving 12 bases between them. CDR3 protein: CASDNEFNTGELFF. CDR3 sequence (DNA): TGTGCCAGCGATAATGAGTTTAACACCGGGGAGCTGTTTTTT.

This clonotype has at least ten counts. The V call is TRBV15, the J call TRBJ2-1, with D hard to call. The CDR3 has 16 residues. Trimming stripped 0 bases from V and 0 bases from J, with 9 bases between. Germline lookup yields CDR1 LNHNV and CDR2 YYDKDF (reference sequence). The CDR3 DNA reads as TGTGCCACCAGCAGAGATCGAGTGCTCTCCTACAATGAGCAGTTCTTC. It codes for CATSRDRVLSYNEQFF.

This clonotype was seen a handful of times. In DNA form, the CDR3 reads TGTGCCAGCAGCTTCACAGGGTTATGGGGAGCTTTCTTT. This encodes CASSFTGLWGAFF. The rearrangement joins TRBV11-2 to TRBJ1-1; maybe TRBD1 (6 bases). This CDR3 contains 13 residues. From germline, CDR1 is SGHAT and CDR2 FQNNGV. V was pared by 3 bases and J by 10 bases, with 15 bases between.

This clonotype was seen repeatedly, ten times or more. The J gene is TRBJ2-7, the V gene TRBV28, with D tentatively TRBD1 (5 bases). The CDR3 is 15 residues long. The germline V gene encodes CDR1 MDHEN and CDR2 SYDVKM. The V end lost 7 bases, the J end lost 0 bases, and 16 bases lay between the germline ends. The DNA for the CDR3 is TGTGCCAGCACCTCTAGACAGCCATCCTCCTACGAGCAGTACTTC. This codes for CASTSRQPSSYEQYF.

This clonotype came up once. A much bigger clone sits one base away, suggesting this may be a read error. V usage is TRBV20-1 and J usage is TRBJ2-1; either TRBD1 or TRBD2 may supply D (5 bases each). Germline V lookup: CDR1 DFQATT, CDR2 SNEGSKA (reference sequence). The CDR3 length is 14 residues. The CDR3 DNA follows: TGCAGTACTAGTTTAGGGGCGCGAAGGAATGAGCAGTTCTTC. Its protein product is CSTSLGARRNEQFF.

This chain joins TRBV2 and TRBJ2-1, with 10 nucleotides matching TRBD2. The V and J ends lost 7 bases and 7 bases, in that order; junction bases with no gene match: 16. Germline V lookup: CDR1 SNHLY, CDR2 FYNNEI. CDR3 size: 17 residues. This CDR3 is CASMSGRVSIQKNEQFF. The DNA of the CDR3 is TGTGCCAGCATGAGCGGGAGGGTATCAATACAGAAGAATGAGCAGTTCTTC.

This chain uses TRBV5-1 with TRBJ2-5; maybe TRBD2 (6 bases). Germline CDR1 reads SGHRS; CDR2 reads YFSETQ. The length of the CDR3 is 15 residues. The ends were cut back, 4 bases at V and 4 bases at J, with 17 bases in the middle. CDR3 nucleotides: TGCGCCAGCAGCCCGCAGGAGCCCGGGGGAGAGACCCAGTACTTC. Its translation: CASSPQEPGGETQYF.

The V call is TRBV7-2, the J call TRBJ2-3; D possibly uses TRBD1 or TRBD2 (6 bases each). V lost 7 bases and J 1 base, leaving 15 bases between the germline ends. The CDR3 length is 15 residues. The germline gives CDR1 SGHTA, CDR2 FQGNSA. CDR3 coding DNA: TGTGCCAGCAATAGGGGGGACGCCGGCACAGATACGCAGTATTTT. It yields the protein CASNRGDAGTDTQYF. The full variable domain, its missing parts supplied by reference TRBV7-2 and TRBJ2-3, is GAGVSQSPSNKVTEKGKDVELRCDPISGHTALYWYRQSLGQGLEFLIYFQGNSAPDKSGLPSDRFSAERTGGSVSTLTIQRTQQEDSAVYLCASNRGDAGTDTQYFGPGTRLTVL.

This chain joins TRBV7-9 and TRBJ2-4, with D hard to call. The CDR3 is made up of 13 amino acids. The V gene's germline CDR1 is SEHNR and CDR2 FQNEAQ (reference sequence). Trimming took 5 bases from V and 0 from J, leaving 5 bases between them. The CDR3, as DNA: TGTGCCAGCAGCATTATAGCCAAAAACATTCAGTACTTC. It yields the protein CASSIIAKNIQYF.

This clonotype appeared a few times. The gene calls are TRBV5-1 and TRBJ1-2; 8 positions agree with TRBD1. The V gene end was trimmed by 1 base and the J gene end by 8 bases; junction bases not matched to a gene: 7. The CDR3 sequence is 14 residues long. The germline V gene encodes CDR1 SGHRS and CDR2 YFSETQ. The DNA of the CDR3 is TGCGCCAGCAGCTTGCAGCAGGGGGCTAAAGGCTACACCTTC. Its translation is CASSLQQGAKGYTF.

The chain links TRBV2 to TRBJ2-7; 8 bases align to TRBD2. Germline V gives CDR1 SNHLY, CDR2 FYNNEI. The V gene end was trimmed by 7 bases and the J gene end by 4 bases; junction bases not matched to a gene: 6. This CDR3 has 13 amino acids. The CDR3 region is CASTLAGTYEQYF. The CDR3 bases are TGTGCCAGCACTTTAGCGGGAACATACGAGCAGTACTTC.

This clonotype was counted only a few times. The rearrangement joins TRBV28 to TRBJ1-1, with 7 nucleotides matching TRBD1. The V gene's germline CDR1 is MDHEN and CDR2 SYDVKM. V lost 3 bases, J lost 1 base, and 5 bases stayed unmatched. The CDR3 contains 15 residues. CDR3 sequence (DNA): TGTGCCAGCAGTTTTAGGGACAGAGCGAACACTGAAGCTTTCTTT. Translating it yields CASSFRDRANTEAFF. The full variable domain, with the rest looked up from reference TRBV28 and TRBJ1-1, is DVKVTQSSRYLVKRTGEKVFLECVQDMDHENMFWYRQDPGLGLRLIYFSYDVKMKEKGDIPEGYSVSREKKERFSLILESASTNQTSMYLCASSFRDRANTEAFFGQGTRLTVV.